The 16 T cell receptor beta chains below all came from one sample that was sequenced in a study of breast tumors, draining lymph nodes, adjacent tissues. Using its own MiXCR run on the multiplex PCR reads, TCRdb lists one record per CDR3 protein. In the table there are around 170,000 distinct CDR3 sequences, around a third of which are singletons. Samples came from axillary lymph nodes draining the breast cancer. Sequenced material: axillary lymph node tissue. The receptor set was obtained from a female donor with breast cancer. Some clones in this sample may be carry-over from other donors' samples.

J is TRBJ1-1 and V is TRBV18; D not certain. The length of the CDR3 is 14 residues. Germline CDR1 KGHSH, CDR2 LQKENI. Between the trimmed V and J ends, which lost 3 bases and 4 bases, there was a span of 12 bases. CDR3 sequence reads: CASSPREGATEAFF. Here the CDR3 DNA reads TGTGCCAGCTCACCGCGGGAAGGCGCCACTGAAGCTTTCTTT.

There are a few counts of this clonotype. The CDR3 here is CASSKDRLAPPFF. Written as DNA, the CDR3 is TGTGCCAGCAGCAAAGACCGACTAGCTCCGCCGTTCTTC. The rearrangement links TRBV11-3 to TRBJ2-1; 7 bases map to TRBD2. V was pared by 5 bases and J by 15 bases, with 13 bases of the junction left unmatched. The CDR3 is made up of 13 amino acids. The germline V gene encodes CDR1 SGHNT and CDR2 YENEEA. Based on the CDR3 plus reference TRBV11-3 and TRBJ2-1, the full variable domain is EAGVVQSPRYKIIEKKQPVAFWCNPISGHNTLYWYLQNLGQGPELLIRYENEEAVDDSQLPKDRFSAERLKGVDSTLKIQPAELGDSAVYLCASSKDRLAPPFFGPGTRLTVL.

V and J are TRBV24-1 and TRBJ2-2; 15 bases fit TRBD2. V gave up 3 bases and J gave up 5 bases; unmatched junction bases: 3. The germline gives CDR1 KGHDR, CDR2 SFDVKD. The CDR3 loop spans 17 amino acids. The CDR3, as DNA: TGTGCCACCAGTGATGGGACTAGCGGGAGGAGGACCGGGGAGCTGTTTTTT. Encoded protein: CATSDGTSGRRTGELFF.

The sample holds many counts of this clonotype. The chain links TRBV19 to TRBJ2-1; 13 bases are a match to TRBD2. This CDR3 has 20 residues. The J segment lost 5 bases and the V segment lost 7 bases, leaving 20 bases of the junction unmatched. Germline CDR1 reads LNHDA; CDR2 reads SQIVND (reference sequence). CDR3 sequence: CASTPRHIGLAGVLNNEQFF. The CDR3 DNA follows: TGTGCCAGTACCCCTCGACATATCGGACTAGCGGGAGTTCTGAACAATGAGCAGTTCTTC.

At least ten counts were recorded for this clonotype. CDR3 in amino acids: CASSQGQGEQFF. DNA for the CDR3: TGTGCCAGCAGCCAAGGGCAGGGTGAGCAGTTCTTC. The gene calls are TRBV14 and TRBJ2-1; the D gene is possibly TRBD1 (5 bases). The ends were cut back, 1 base at V and 9 bases at J, with 7 bases in the middle. Germline V gene lookup returns CDR1 SGHDN and CDR2 FVKESK. The CDR3 length is 12 residues.

This clonotype was recorded many times. J is TRBJ2-3 and V is TRBV24-1; D not resolved. Germline V CDR1 and CDR2: KGHDR, SFDVKD. This CDR3 is built from 11 residues. V lost 5 bases, J lost 7 bases, and 6 bases lay in between. The CDR3 here is CATSGAYTQYF. The CDR3 DNA reads TGTGCCACCAGTGGGGCGTATACGCAGTATTTT.

In this sample, this clonotype turned up a few times. The J gene is TRBJ2-3, the V gene TRBV6-5; 11 nucleotides agree with TRBD2. The CDR3 runs 18 residues. V lost 1 base to trimming and J lost 0 bases; unmatched junction nucleotides: 6. CDR1 is MNHEY, CDR2 SVGAGI, per germline. The CDR3 sequence: CASSYLAGGRYSTDTQYF. The CDR3 nucleotides are TGTGCCAGCAGTTACTTAGCGGGGGGGCGATATAGCACAGATACGCAGTATTTT.

This clonotype was recorded at least ten times. The chain has TRBV9 and TRBJ1-6; 8 bases match TRBD1. This CDR3 spans 15 amino acids. Trimming cost V 3 bases and J 6 bases; bases outside gene matches: 5. Germline CDR1 SGDLS, CDR2 YYNGEE. The CDR3 DNA reads as TGTGCCAGCAGCGAGGGGACAGGCCCTAATTCACCCCTCCACTTT. This encodes CASSEGTGPNSPLHF.

This clonotype was recorded many times. An end of the junction does not agree with germline; a read error may underlie this. The chain has TRBV7-9 and TRBJ1-2, with a weak D call TRBD1 (5 bases). The CDR3 spans 15 residues. Germline-derived CDR1 and CDR2 are SEHNR and FQNEAQ (reference sequence). CDR3 nucleotide sequence: TGTGCCAGCAGCTTGGGGGGGACGTCAGATTATGGCTACCCCTTC. Protein sequence: CASSLGGTSDYGYPF.

This clonotype was recorded many times. The chain is built from TRBV6-5 and TRBJ2-6; D is uncertain. In germline, CDR1 is MNHEY, CDR2 SVGAGI. Deletions cut 7 bases from V and 1 base from J, with 8 bases between. There are 14 residues in the CDR3. The CDR3 DNA is TGTGCCAGCAATAGGGAATCTGGGGCCAACGTCCTGACTTTC. Residues: CASNRESGANVLTF.

This clonotype was detected ten times or more. V and J are TRBV9 and TRBJ2-5, with TRBD2 identical over 7 bases. Germline V gene lookup returns CDR1 SGDLS and CDR2 YYNGEE. With V trimmed by 4 bases and J by 5 bases, 11 bases remained unmatched. This CDR3 region has 15 residues. This chain's CDR3 is CASSTMRTRPETQYF. The CDR3 DNA reads TGTGCCAGCAGCACCATGAGGACTAGGCCCGAGACCCAGTACTTC.

The table lists this clonotype with many counts. The J gene is TRBJ1-2, the V gene TRBV13, with 11 bases aligning to TRBD1. V shed 2 bases and J 7 bases; nucleotides not matched to a gene: 9. CDR3 length equals 16 residues. CDR1 is PRHDT, CDR2 FYEKMQ, per germline (reference sequence). CDR3 nucleotide sequence: TGTGCCAGCAGCTTACGGACCGGGACAGGGGGTGGTGGCTACACCTTC. It translates to CASSLRTGTGGGGYTF.

In this sample, this clonotype turned up many times. The V gene is TRBV2, the J gene TRBJ2-3; TRBD2 agrees at 8 bases. Germline loops: CDR1 SNHLY, CDR2 FYNNEI. Trimming cost V 4 bases and J 6 bases; bases outside gene matches: 6. The CDR3 contains 14 residues. DNA of the CDR3: TGTGCCAGCAGTGGTCGCCGGGGGGGTGATACGCAGTATTTT. Its protein is CASSGRRGGDTQYF.

Many counts were recorded for this clonotype. The gene calls are TRBV5-1 and TRBJ2-1; 11 positions agree with TRBD2. The germline CDR1 and CDR2 sequences are SGHRS and YFSETQ. The CDR3 has 15 residues. Trimming removed 4 bases from V and 2 bases from J; junction bases left unmatched: 2. DNA of the CDR3: TGCGCCAGCAGCCAGACTAGCGGGGCCTACAATGAGCAGTTCTTC. It yields the protein CASSQTSGAYNEQFF. Filled out from reference TRBV5-1 and TRBJ2-1, the complete variable domain reads KAGVTQTPRYLIKTRGQQVTLSCSPISGHRSVSWYQQTPGQGLQFLFEYFSETQRNKGNFPGRFSGRQFSNSRSEMNVSTLELGDSALYLCASSQTSGAYNEQFFGPGTRLTVL.

In its sample, this clonotype was seen many times. This chain uses TRBV6-1 with TRBJ2-7; 8 bases are shared with TRBD2. Germline V gene sequence: CDR1 MNHNS, CDR2 SASEGT. V gave up 5 bases and J gave up 0 bases; unmatched junction bases: 12. This CDR3 is built from 17 residues. CDR3 nucleotide sequence: TGTGCCAGCAGTTCTAACGCACTAGCGGTGAGCTCCTACGAGCAGTACTTC. Its protein is CASSSNALAVSSYEQYF.

This clonotype was recorded many times. J is TRBJ2-1 and V is TRBV6-4; 13 bases are a match to TRBD2. Trimming removed 5 bases from V and 7 bases from J; junction bases left unmatched: 5. Germline CDR1 MRHNA, CDR2 SNTAGT. This CDR3 is 15 amino acids long. The CDR3 region is CASSTRLAGGNEQFF. The DNA for the CDR3 is TGTGCCAGCAGTACCAGACTAGCGGGAGGTAATGAGCAGTTCTTC.